These 11 T cell receptor beta chains originate from one sample sequenced in a study of blood T cell repertoires in COVID-19. Sequenced by immunoSEQ multiplex PCR; TCRdb stores in-frame clones only, minus some. Of 250,000 to 350,000 clones listed, more than 75% are singletons. The sequencing sample was made of PBMCs or T cells enriched from blood (not recorded which). These receptors were obtained from a woman aged 25 to 39 who had recovered from COVID-19.

V and J are TRBV9 and TRBJ2-5, with D hard to call. Germline CDR1 and CDR2: SGDLS and YYNGEE. The CDR3 covers 15 residues. V gave up 2 bases and J gave up 2 bases, with 13 bases separating them. The CDR3 region is CASSVASLSQETQYF. CDR3 DNA: TGTGCCAGCAGCGTGGCCAGTCTGTCGCAAGAGACCCAGTACTTC.

The chain uses TRBV5-1 and TRBJ2-3, with D unresolved. Germline assignment: CDR1 SGHRS and CDR2 YFSETQ. Trimming left V 4 bases short and J 2 bases short, with 8 bases between. This CDR3 comprises 13 residues. The CDR3 nucleotides read TGCGCCAGCAGCCTAACCCCCACAGATACGCAGTATTTT. This gives the protein CASSLTPTDTQYF.

The CDR3 reads CASSDPTGRQSSYEQYF. Written as DNA, the CDR3 is TGTGCCAGCAGCGATCCAACAGGAAGACAAAGCTCCTACGAGCAGTACTTC. The chain has TRBV7-9 and TRBJ2-7, with D perhaps TRBD1 (5 bases). Trimming stripped 5 bases from V and 0 bases from J, with 20 bases between. The germline gives CDR1 SEHNR, CDR2 FQNEAQ (reference sequence). This CDR3 has 17 amino acids. The full variable domain, rest sourced from reference TRBV7-9 and TRBJ2-7, is DTGVSQNPRHKITKRGQNVTFRCDPISEHNRLYWYRQTLGQGPEFLTYFQNEAQLEKSRLLSDRFSAERPKGSFSTLEIQRTEQGDSAMYLCASSDPTGRQSSYEQYFGPGTRLTVT.

The J gene is TRBJ1-5, the V gene TRBV2, with 9 bases that match TRBD1. Germline V gene lookup returns CDR1 SNHLY and CDR2 FYNNEI. Germline trimming cut 7 bases from V and 3 bases from J; bases unmatched to any gene: 7. This CDR3 spans 15 amino acids. CDR3 region: CASNQGTGFNQPQHF. The CDR3 DNA reads as TGTGCCAGCAACCAGGGGACAGGGTTCAATCAGCCCCAGCATTTT.

This chain connects TRBV11-2 to TRBJ1-2, with D maybe TRBD1 (6 bases). This CDR3 has 17 amino acids. Germline CDR1 and CDR2: SGHAT and FQNNGV. The V end lost 5 bases, the J end lost 4 bases, and 23 bases lay between the germline ends. In DNA form, the CDR3 reads TGTGCCAGCAGCACCGGGGGGCAGGCCCGGCACGGCTATGGCTACACCTTC. As protein: CASSTGGQARHGYGYTF.

The chain couples TRBV7-3 to TRBJ1-2, with a weak D call TRBD1 (6 bases). V lost 5 bases and J 7 bases, leaving 23 bases between the germline ends. The CDR3 spans 16 residues. The germline CDR1 and CDR2 sequences are SGHTA and FQGTGA. The CDR3, as DNA: TGTGCCAGCAGCCCACCCCAGGGGATGGGCGTCACTGGCTACACCTTC. This gives the protein CASSPPQGMGVTGYTF.

The rearrangement uses TRBV3-1 (or the pseudogene TRBV3-2) and TRBJ2-7; TRBD2 aligns across 8 bases. CDR1 and CDR2 (germline): LGHDT, YNNKEL (reference sequence). V was pared by 5 bases and J by 0 bases, with 6 bases of the junction left unmatched. This CDR3 spans 15 amino acids. The CDR3 reads CASSISGVFSYEQYF. CDR3 nucleotide sequence: TGTGCCAGCAGCATTAGCGGGGTGTTCTCCTACGAGCAGTACTTC.

This chain joins TRBV19 and TRBJ2-3, with 9 bases fitting TRBD2. The V segment lost 5 bases and the J segment 3 bases; nucleotides outside the gene matches: 9. There are 16 residues in the CDR3. Germline V CDR1 and CDR2: LNHDA, SQIVND (reference sequence). The DNA for the CDR3 is TGTGCCAGTAGTGTTAATAGCGGGGGCGTAACAGATACGCAGTATTTT. It is translated as CASSVNSGGVTDTQYF.

This chain uses TRBV5-1 with TRBJ2-1, with D possibly TRBD1 on 5 matching bases. Trimming left V 1 base short and J 0 bases short, with 11 bases between. In germline, CDR1 is SGHRS, CDR2 YFSETQ. The CDR3 runs 16 residues. CDR3 sequence (DNA): TGCGCCAGCAGCTTGCAATGGGGCGGCTCCTACAATGAGCAGTTCTTC. Amino acid sequence: CASSLQWGGSYNEQFF.

This clone was observed once. This chain connects TRBV5-1 to TRBJ1-2; the D gene is possibly TRBD1 (5 bases). CDR1 and CDR2 from the germline V gene are SGHRS and YFSETQ. Trimming cost V 2 bases and J 5 bases, with 7 bases left between them. The length of the CDR3 is 12 residues. The chain's CDR3 is CASSLGEYGYTF. DNA of the CDR3: TGCGCCAGCAGCTTAGGGGAATATGGCTACACCTTC.

The V gene is TRBV5-1, the J gene TRBJ2-5; 13 positions match TRBD2. The CDR3 length is 17 residues. The germline CDR1 and CDR2 sequences are SGHRS and YFSETQ. The V segment lost 3 bases and the J segment 5 bases; nucleotides outside the gene matches: 10. CDR3 residues: CASSSATSGGLGETQYF. CDR3 DNA sequence: TGCGCCAGCAGCTCCGCGACTAGCGGGGGGCTTGGGGAGACCCAGTACTTC.